This entry describes one TCR beta chain. The table came from immunoSEQ multiplex PCR; TCRdb's copy has only in-frame clones and leaves some out. Of hundreds of thousands of clones in the sample, about 92% were seen once. Naive CD8 cells, CD45RO-negative and positively selected for CCR7, excluded terminally differentiated effector memory CD45RA+ cells. The sample comes from a study of shared clonotypes between healthy human individuals. This CDR3 has 14 residues. CDR1 and CDR2 (germline): SGHRS, YFSETQ. V lost 3 bases, J lost 3 bases, and 12 bases lay in between. The TCR sequence derives from a man younger than 40 in good health. The sequenced sample was naive CD8+ T cells sorted from blood. This chain connects TRBV5-1 to TRBJ1-1, with D possibly being TRBD1 (5 bases). In DNA form, the CDR3 reads TGCGCCAGCAGCTCAACGGACACTTACACTGAAGCTTTCTTT. Its protein product is CASSSTDTYTEAFF.